These 24 T cell receptor beta chains were all obtained from the same sample, sequenced in a study of T cell responses to AZD1222 COVID-19 vaccine. Libraries were prepared by immunoSEQ multiplex PCR; TCRdb keeps only in-frame clonotypes and omits some of them. This sample has about 94,000 clones, with 85% found just once. This specimen was peripheral blood, taken 28 days after the second AZD1222 dose. These receptors were obtained from an adult who received the AZD1222 COVID-19 vaccine.

This sequence joins TRBV7-3 and TRBJ2-1; D possibly corresponds to TRBD2 (6 bases). Trimming removed 2 bases from V and 7 bases from J, with 9 bases in between. CDR1 and CDR2 (germline): SGHTA, FQGTGA. The length of the CDR3 is 13 residues. This CDR3 is CASSLDRGNEQFF. CDR3 DNA sequence: TGTGCCAGCAGCTTAGACCGGGGGAATGAGCAGTTCTTC.

The rearrangement joins TRBV7-9 to TRBJ2-4; D perhaps matches TRBD1 (5 bases). The CDR3 consists of 13 residues. Germline CDR1 reads SEHNR; CDR2 reads FQNEAQ (reference sequence). V was trimmed by 1 base and J by 8 bases, leaving 9 bases between them. The CDR3 DNA reads as TGTGCCAGCAGCTTAGGGCTACAGGACATTCAGTACTTC. Translating gives CASSLGLQDIQYF. Filled out from reference TRBV7-9 and TRBJ2-4, the complete variable domain reads DTGVSQNPRHKITKRGQNVTFRCDPISEHNRLYWYRQTLGQGPEFLTYFQNEAQLEKSRLLSDRFSAERPKGSFSTLEIQRTEQGDSAMYLCASSLGLQDIQYFGAGTRLSVL.

The rearrangement joins TRBV5-1 to TRBJ2-4, with 7 bases fitting TRBD2. The junction had 12 bases not matched to a gene; V was cut back by 0 bases and J by 0 bases. CDR3 size: 19 residues. Germline V gene sequence: CDR1 SGHRS, CDR2 YFSETQ. The CDR3 bases are TGCGCCAGCAGCTTGGTAGTGGGGGAGGGGATCCTAGCCAAAAACATTCAGTACTTC. This sequence encodes CASSLVVGEGILAKNIQYF.

The genes are TRBV4-1 and TRBJ2-1, with 11 bases fitting TRBD2. The germline gives CDR1 MGHRA, CDR2 YSYEKL. V shed 2 bases, J shed 6 bases, and the junction held 9 bases outside the gene matches. The CDR3 extends over 17 amino acids. The CDR3 nucleotides read TGCGCCAGCAGCCAAACATTAGCGGGAGGGCCAATCAATGAGCAGTTCTTC. This translates into CASSQTLAGGPINEQFF.

The chain uses TRBV30 and TRBJ1-1; D call uncertain. Deletions cut 0 bases from V and 5 bases from J, with 13 bases between. The CDR3 loop spans 14 amino acids. Per the germline V gene, CDR1 is GTSNPN and CDR2 is SVGIG (reference sequence). The CDR3 is CAWSVTVGRTEAFF. The CDR3, as DNA: TGTGCCTGGAGTGTAACCGTCGGGCGAACTGAAGCTTTCTTT. Drawing the rest from reference TRBV30 and TRBJ1-1, the complete variable domain is SQTIHQWPATLVQPVGSPLSLECTVEGTSNPNLYWYRQAAGRGLQLLFYSVGIGQISSEVPQNLSASRPQDRQFILSSKKLLLSDSGFYLCAWSVTVGRTEAFFGQGTRLTVV.

The rearrangement uses TRBV15 and TRBJ2-7; no definite D call. The CDR3 is 15 amino acids. The V gene's germline CDR1 is LNHNV and CDR2 YYDKDF (reference sequence). Trimming removed 5 bases at V and 0 bases at J, with 14 bases between. For the CDR3, the DNA is TGTGCCACCAGCGGCAGACTGGGAAGCTCCTACGAGCAGTACTTC. Protein product: CATSGRLGSSYEQYF. Supplemented by reference TRBV15 and TRBJ2-7, the full variable domain reads DAMVIQNPRYQVTQFGKPVTLSCSQTLNHNVMYWYQQKSSQAPKLLFHYYDKDFNNEADTPDNFQSRRPNTSFCFLDIRSPGLGDTAMYLCATSGRLGSSYEQYFGPGTRLTVT.

The rearrangement links TRBV10-2 to TRBJ2-1, with 9 bases matching TRBD2. Germline loops: CDR1 WSHSY, CDR2 SAAADI. J was trimmed by 4 bases and V by 8 bases; bases with no gene match: 12. The CDR3 totals 16 residues. This chain's CDR3 is CASGRLAALGYNEQFF. CDR3 nucleotides: TGCGCCAGCGGCAGACTAGCGGCCCTGGGATACAATGAGCAGTTCTTC.

This chain connects TRBV6-2 or TRBV6-3 to TRBJ2-5, with 10 positions matching TRBD2. Germline CDR1 reads MNHEY; CDR2 reads SVGEGT. Trimming at V came to 5 bases and at J to 3 bases, leaving 6 bases not matched to a gene. The CDR3 loop spans 15 amino acids. The DNA of the CDR3 is TGTGCCAGCAGTGGGTTCGGACTAGCGGAAGAGACCCAGTACTTC. Translating gives CASSGFGLAEETQYF.

This clone was detected once. This chain joins TRBV27 and TRBJ2-2, with D hard to call. The germline CDR1 and CDR2 sequences are MNHEY and SMNVEV (reference sequence). Trimming shortened V by 5 bases and J by 4 bases, and 17 bases separated the two germline ends. This CDR3 contains 16 residues. The CDR3 region is CASSPKGIYGTGELFF. For the CDR3, the DNA is TGTGCCAGCAGTCCCAAAGGGATTTATGGCACCGGGGAGCTGTTTTTT.

This chain connects TRBV6-2 or TRBV6-3 to TRBJ2-7; 14 bases match TRBD2. The CDR3 runs 13 residues. CDR1 is MNHEY and CDR2 is SVGEGT in the germline V gene. V lost 5 bases and J lost 9; bases outside the gene matches: 3. The CDR3 region has the DNA TGTGCCAGCAGTCACGGACTAGCGGGAGGGCAGTACTTC. Translation: CASSHGLAGGQYF.

This clone was counted once. This sequence joins TRBV9 and TRBJ2-3; no definite D call. The CDR3 contains 14 residues. Per the germline V gene, CDR1 is SGDLS and CDR2 is YYNGEE. The ends were cut back, 0 bases at V and 2 bases at J, with 7 bases in the middle. The CDR3 protein is CASSVERLTDTQYF. The CDR3 nucleotides read TGTGCCAGCAGCGTAGAGCGCCTCACAGATACGCAGTATTTT.

The rearrangement joins TRBV5-6 to TRBJ1-5; D uncertain. In germline, CDR1 is SGHDT, CDR2 YYEEEE. The ends were cut back, 0 bases at V and 3 bases at J, with 10 bases in the middle. The CDR3 runs to 15 residues. The CDR3 loop is CASSLVGNPNQPQHF. CDR3 DNA sequence: TGTGCCAGCAGCTTGGTCGGGAACCCCAATCAGCCCCAGCATTTT.

The chain carries TRBV7-2 and TRBJ1-2, with 7 bases that match TRBD1. Germline CDR1 SGHTA, CDR2 FQGNSA. CDR3 length: 16 residues. V shed 1 base, J shed 2 bases, and the junction held 7 bases outside the gene matches. This chain's CDR3 is CASSLGTGQRNYGYTF. In DNA form, the CDR3 reads TGTGCCAGCAGCTTAGGTACGGGACAGAGAAACTATGGCTACACCTTC.

DNA for the CDR3: TGTGCCAGCAGTTTCCGGGACAGGGCCCCACATTTT. It translates to CASSFRDRAPHF. The J gene is TRBJ1-5, the V gene TRBV12-3 or TRBV12-4; TRBD1 matches at 9 bases. Trimming cost V 3 bases and J 16 bases; bases outside gene matches: 7. The CDR3 contains 12 residues.

This sequence joins TRBV19 and TRBJ1-5; no definite D call. The CDR3 is made up of 13 amino acids. The germline V gene encodes CDR1 LNHDA and CDR2 SQIVND (reference sequence). The germline V and J ends were trimmed by 5 bases and 4 bases, with 9 bases remaining between them. CDR3 sequence reads: CASSGRENQPQHF. CDR3 sequence (DNA): TGTGCCAGTAGTGGCCGGGAAAATCAGCCCCAGCATTTT. Based on the CDR3 plus reference TRBV19 and TRBJ1-5, the full variable domain is DGGITQSPKYLFRKEGQNVTLSCEQNLNHDAMYWYRQDPGQGLRLIYYSQIVNDFQKGDIAEGYSVSREKKESFPLTVTSAQKNPTAFYLCASSGRENQPQHFGDGTRLSIL.

V usage is TRBV15 and J usage is TRBJ1-1; no definite D call. CDR1 and CDR2 (germline): LNHNV, YYDKDF (reference sequence). Trimming removed 0 bases from V and 1 base from J, with 6 bases in between. The CDR3 consists of 14 residues. CDR3 nucleotides: TGTGCCACCAGCAGAGATAGAGGGAACACTGAAGCTTTCTTT. Amino acids: CATSRDRGNTEAFF.

The chain has TRBV24-1 and TRBJ2-1; D may be TRBD1 (6 bases). Looked up from germline, CDR1 is KGHDR and CDR2 is SFDVKD. The V end lost 3 bases, the J end lost 1 base, and 9 bases lay between the germline ends. CDR3 length equals 15 residues. The CDR3 loop is CATSDPQGSYNEQFF. In DNA, the CDR3 is TGTGCCACCAGTGATCCCCAGGGGTCCTACAATGAGCAGTTCTTC.

This clone was counted a single time. The rearrangement uses TRBV5-4 and TRBJ1-6; 8 bases agree with TRBD1. Germline V gene lookup returns CDR1 SGHNT and CDR2 YYREEE (reference sequence). V dropped 4 bases and J dropped 10; count of bases not matched to a gene: 13. This CDR3 contains 16 residues. The CDR3 DNA is TGTGCCAGCAGCCCGGGAGGCAGGGGGCTTGACTCACCCCTCCACTTT. Translation: CASSPGGRGLDSPLHF.

This chain connects TRBV7-9 to TRBJ2-1, with D perhaps being TRBD1 or TRBD2 (5 bases each). The germline V gene encodes CDR1 SEHNR and CDR2 FQNEAQ (reference sequence). The CDR3 contains 16 residues. V dropped 1 base and J dropped 8 bases, with 18 bases sitting between them. The CDR3 DNA reads TGTGCCAGCAGCTTAGAACCCCCGAGGGGCCTCGATGAGCAGTTCTTC. It specifies CASSLEPPRGLDEQFF. The full variable domain, completed using reference TRBV7-9 and TRBJ2-1, is DTGVSQNPRHKITKRGQNVTFRCDPISEHNRLYWYRQTLGQGPEFLTYFQNEAQLEKSRLLSDRFSAERPKGSFSTLEIQRTEQGDSAMYLCASSLEPPRGLDEQFFGPGTRLTVL.

The gene calls are TRBV7-2 and TRBJ1-5; TRBD1 aligns across 10 bases. Germline CDR1 SGHTA, CDR2 FQGNSA. This CDR3 is built from 17 residues. Trimming cost V 5 bases and J 4 bases; bases outside gene matches: 11. The CDR3 nucleotides are TGTGCCAGCAGCCATGGGACAGGGGTGTATTGGAATCAGCCCCAGCATTTT. It codes for CASSHGTGVYWNQPQHF.

This chain connects TRBV7-8 to TRBJ2-7, with 12 bases fitting TRBD2. This CDR3 contains 14 residues. The germline V gene has CDR1 SGHVS and CDR2 FQNEAQ. The V segment lost 5 bases and the J segment 7 bases; nucleotides outside the gene matches: 6. The CDR3 DNA reads as TGTGCCAGCAGCGCCGGACTAGCGGGGAGAGAGCAGTACTTC. It codes for CASSAGLAGREQYF.

The chain combines TRBV7-3 with TRBJ2-3; D not resolved. Germline V gives CDR1 SGHTA, CDR2 FQGTGA. The CDR3 length is 15 residues. Trimming removed 5 bases from V and 3 bases from J, with 15 bases in between. The CDR3: CASSPMGKLTDTQYF. The CDR3 nucleotides are TGTGCCAGCAGCCCAATGGGTAAACTTACAGATACGCAGTATTTT.

The genes are TRBV10-3 and TRBJ2-7; no firm D call. Germline V gives CDR1 ENHRY, CDR2 SYGVKD. V lost 6 bases and J lost 4, with 10 bases in between. This CDR3 contains 12 residues. The CDR3, as DNA: TGTGCCATCAGCCAGACCTCGTACGAGCAGTACTTC. Its translation: CAISQTSYEQYF.

The chain links TRBV19 to TRBJ1-4; tentatively, D is TRBD1 (6 bases). V was pared by 3 bases and J by 8 bases, with 13 bases between. Germline V lookup: CDR1 LNHDA, CDR2 SQIVND (reference sequence). This CDR3 spans 14 amino acids. The CDR3 loop is CASSIWGQEEKLFF. The CDR3, as DNA: TGTGCCAGTAGTATCTGGGGACAAGAGGAAAAACTGTTTTTT.